This TCR beta chain was profiled in a study of blood T cell repertoires in COVID-19. Looking at the study overall: The United States, Italy and Spain supplied acute and convalescent COVID-19 samples. PBMCs, B-cell-depleted T cells, or T cells provided the cDNA or gDNA that made up the material.

Under the authors' procedure: Estimated nucleated cell counts came from reference gene primer amplification. This table comes from immunoSEQ multiplex PCR, and its TCRdb copy is limited to in-frame clones, with some not included. V, J and clone size are those of that table, while D and trimming were read from the DNA. The sample consists of some 86,000 clones, more than 70% of them appearing once. This TCR came from a woman between 65 and 79 years old with acute or convalescent COVID-19. Sequencing was done on a sample of peripheral blood.

The CDR3 DNA follows: TGCGCCAGCAGCCCACAGACGAACACCGGGGAGCTGTTTTTT. It codes for CASSPQTNTGELFF. The chain has TRBV5-1 and TRBJ2-2; D is unresolved. The CDR3 is 14 amino acids. Germline loops: CDR1 SGHRS, CDR2 YFSETQ. Between the trimmed V and J ends, which lost 4 bases and 0 bases, there was a span of 7 bases.